This TCR beta chain was captured by sequencing in a study of blood T cell repertoires in COVID-19 (dated by TCRdb to the early 2020s). The study in broad terms: Collaborator samples came from the United States, Italy and Spain and covered acute and convalescent phases of COVID-19. Where HLA class I and class II types were available, the types were taken from metadata supplied by the sample provider, not from assay-based typing. A freely available public database, intended as a resource for researchers studying the immune response to SARS-CoV-2, is where the repertoires were released. Deeply sampled blood TCRbeta repertoires from subjects exposed to, actively infected with, or recovered from COVID-19 were included in the dataset. The material from the prospective study consisted of cDNA or gDNA derived from T cells, B-cell-depleted T cells, or PBMCs. Samples were obtained from the ongoing ImmuneRACE study (first 160 participants) and from about 1,300 subjects provided by 6 global collaborators. Sample metadata almost always included a de-identified subject ID, COVID-19 status, age in years and sex. Study-wide conclusions, independent of this receptor: How much clinical and demographic metadata was included differed by source and by participant, and the metadata was provided uncurated.

About this clone itself: This clone's antigen is unknown. Qualities for individual bases were not recorded, and no much larger clone is one base off.

TCRbeta CDR3 regions were amplified from genomic DNA by means of the immunoSEQ Assay, a bias-controlled multiplex PCR. The original pipeline was this. Nucleated cell counts per sample were estimated from amplification of reference gene primers within the assay. To quantify the absolute abundance of each unique TCRbeta CDR3 rearrangement, sequence reads were collapsed and filtered. Productive Simpson clonality was computed per sample as the square root of Simpson's diversity index over productive rearrangements. As stored in TCRdb, this immuneACCESS dataset retains in-frame rearrangements with V and J assigned. A fraction of the clones does not appear; measured against another copy, unresolved V genes explain less than half of the discrepancy, and the remainder lacks a known reason. V, J and clone size are those of that table, while D and trimming were read from the DNA. The sample records 230,000 or so clones, around 82% of which are singletons. Of the sample, 4.4% is held by the ten largest clones.

Deletion took 3 bases off V and 5 bases off J, with a span of 14 bases between the germline ends. Via the germline V gene, CDR1 is SGHRS and CDR2 YFSETQ. Its CDR3 holds 15 amino acids, cysteine through phenylalanine. Only the CDR3 region is kept as DNA, spanning 45 bases read in frame from base 1. Collaborating institutions collected whole blood in K2EDTA tubes following their own protocols. For TCRbeta analysis, collaborators shipped samples in one of three forms: frozen whole blood, isolated PBMCs, or DNA extracted from either of those sample types. The chain was built from TRBV5-1 and TRBJ2-2; 6 matching bases give a weak D call of TRBD1. The source of this sequence is a man aged 50 to 60 with active or convalescent COVID-19. Sequencing was performed on peripheral blood. The CDR3 corresponds to CASSSTVQGTGELFF. The DNA sequence is given as TGCGCCAGCAGCTCGACTGTACAGGGAACCGGGGAGCTGTTTTTT.